This is a list of T cell receptor beta chains from one sample in a study of blood T cell repertoires in COVID-19. Using immunoSEQ multiplex PCR, the repertoire was profiled, and TCRdb retains in-frame clones only, with some absent. The sample has about 110,000 clones; about 80% are singletons. What was sequenced was peripheral blood. These receptors came from a man in his 70s with acute or convalescent COVID-19. The CDR3 runs from the conserved cysteine through the conserved F or W. The D gene is left open where the match is weak. Some rows have no size entry. The others give once, few or many, or a class for an expanded clone.

V gene: TRBV5-8; clone size: NA; J gene: TRBJ1-5; D gene: NA; CDR3 protein: CASSLVQGPYQPQHF; CDR3 DNA: TGTGCCAGCAGCTTGGTCCAGGGCCCCTATCAGCCCCAGCATTTT
V gene: TRBV6-5; clone size: NA; J gene: TRBJ1-2; D gene: TRBD1; CDR3 protein: CASSYSQGANYGYTF; CDR3 DNA: TGTGCCAGCAGTTACTCACAGGGGGCAAACTATGGCTACACCTTC
V gene: TRBV2; clone size: NA; J gene: TRBJ1-5; D gene: NA; CDR3 protein: CASSEDRYQPQHF; CDR3 DNA: TGTGCCAGCAGTGAAGACAGGTATCAACCCCAGCATTTT
V gene: TRBV7-9; clone size: NA; J gene: TRBJ2-5; D gene: NA; CDR3 protein: CASSSQAQRETQYF; CDR3 DNA: TGTGCCAGCAGCTCACAGGCCCAGAGAGAGACCCAGTACTTC
V gene: TRBV12-3/TRBV12-4; clone size: NA; J gene: TRBJ1-2; D gene: TRBD1; CDR3 protein: CASSFDRAYGYTF; CDR3 DNA: TGTGCCAGCAGTTTTGACAGGGCCTATGGCTACACCTTC
V gene: TRBV12-3/TRBV12-4; clone size: NA; J gene: TRBJ1-5; D gene: NA; CDR3 protein: CASSLGGGPQHF; CDR3 DNA: TGTGCCAGCAGCCTCGGGGGAGGGCCCCAGCATTTT
V gene: TRBV7-3; clone size: NA; J gene: TRBJ2-3; D gene: NA; CDR3 protein: CASSLDRLTDTQYF; CDR3 DNA: TGTGCCAGCAGCTTAGACAGACTGACAGATACGCAGTATTTT
V gene: TRBV27; clone size: few; J gene: TRBJ1-2; D gene: NA; CDR3 protein: CASSSGGWGYTF; CDR3 DNA: TGTGCCAGCAGCTCCGGAGGCTGGGGCTACACCTTC
V gene: TRBV9; clone size: once; J gene: TRBJ1-6; D gene: NA; CDR3 protein: CASSPGVNYNSPLHF; CDR3 DNA: TGTGCCAGCAGCCCCGGAGTAAACTATAATTCACCCCTCCACTTT
V gene: TRBV5-1; clone size: NA; J gene: TRBJ1-5; D gene: NA; CDR3 protein: CASRALPNSNQPQHF; CDR3 DNA: TGCGCCAGCAGAGCTTTACCAAATAGCAATCAGCCCCAGCATTTT
V gene: TRBV5-1; clone size: once; J gene: TRBJ2-5; D gene: NA; CDR3 protein: CASSSKGGETQYF; CDR3 DNA: TGCGCCAGCAGCTCGAAGGGGGGGGAGACCCAGTACTTC
V gene: TRBV7-2; clone size: NA; J gene: TRBJ2-5; D gene: TRBD1; CDR3 protein: CASSSRTGEETQYF; CDR3 DNA: TGTGCCAGCAGCTCCAGGACAGGGGAGGAGACCCAGTACTTC
V gene: TRBV19; clone size: few; J gene: TRBJ2-7; D gene: TRBD1; CDR3 protein: CASRDRYRGPTLDEQYF; CDR3 DNA: TGTGCCAGTAGGGATAGATACAGGGGGCCCACTCTGGACGAGCAGTACTTC
V gene: TRBV2; clone size: NA; J gene: TRBJ2-7; D gene: NA; CDR3 protein: CASSEFGTAYEQYF; CDR3 DNA: TGTGCCAGCAGTGAGTTTGGAACAGCCTACGAGCAGTACTTC
V gene: TRBV19; clone size: NA; J gene: TRBJ1-1; D gene: TRBD1; CDR3 protein: CASSTDRGGTEAFF; CDR3 DNA: TGTGCCAGTAGTACTGACAGGGGAGGAACTGAAGCTTTCTTT
V gene: TRBV27; clone size: NA; J gene: TRBJ2-1; D gene: TRBD2; CDR3 protein: CASSPLGLYEQFF; CDR3 DNA: TGTGCCAGCAGTCCCCTGGGACTATATGAGCAGTTCTTC
V gene: TRBV15; clone size: NA; J gene: TRBJ2-5; D gene: TRBD2; CDR3 protein: CATSKGSGGDQETQYF; CDR3 DNA: TGTGCCACCAGCAAGGGAAGCGGGGGCGACCAAGAGACCCAGTACTTC
V gene: TRBV3-1/TRBV3-2; clone size: few; J gene: TRBJ1-1; D gene: NA; CDR3 protein: CASSQEWSGGTEAFF; CDR3 DNA: TGTGCCAGCAGCCAAGAATGGTCCGGGGGCACTGAAGCTTTCTTT
V gene: TRBV9; clone size: once; J gene: TRBJ2-1; D gene: TRBD2; CDR3 protein: CASSVASGASGEQFF; CDR3 DNA: TGTGCCAGCAGCGTAGCTAGCGGGGCCTCGGGTGAGCAGTTCTTC
V gene: TRBV7-8; clone size: NA; J gene: TRBJ1-5; D gene: NA; CDR3 protein: CASSLALRREGLNQPQHF; CDR3 DNA: TGTGCCAGCAGCTTAGCGCTAAGGCGGGAGGGCCTAAATCAGCCCCAGCATTTT
V gene: TRBV11-2; clone size: NA; J gene: TRBJ2-1; D gene: NA; CDR3 protein: CASSLERNEQFF; CDR3 DNA: TGTGCCAGCAGCTTAGAGCGAAATGAGCAGTTCTTC
V gene: TRBV5-1; clone size: few; J gene: TRBJ1-1; D gene: NA; CDR3 protein: CASSLPRNTEAFF; CDR3 DNA: TGCGCCAGCAGCTTGCCCAGGAACACTGAAGCTTTCTTT
V gene: TRBV7-3; clone size: few; J gene: TRBJ1-1; D gene: TRBD1; CDR3 protein: CASSPGTANTEAFF; CDR3 DNA: TGTGCCAGCAGCCCCGGGACAGCCAACACTGAAGCTTTCTTT
V gene: TRBV12-5; clone size: NA; J gene: TRBJ1-2; D gene: NA; CDR3 protein: CASGLTRLTNYGYTF; CDR3 DNA: TGTGCTAGTGGTTTGACCAGACTGACCAACTATGGCTACACCTTC
V gene: TRBV5-1; clone size: NA; J gene: TRBJ2-1; D gene: TRBD2; CDR3 protein: CASSLAPLGGTNEQFF; CDR3 DNA: TGCGCCAGCAGCTTGGCCCCACTGGGGGGGACCAATGAGCAGTTCTTC
V gene: TRBV7-2; clone size: NA; J gene: TRBJ1-2; D gene: NA; CDR3 protein: CASSQVGGLNYGYTF; CDR3 DNA: TGTGCCAGCAGCCAGGTGGGGGGGCTGAACTATGGCTACACCTTC
V gene: TRBV19; clone size: NA; J gene: TRBJ1-5; D gene: TRBD1; CDR3 protein: CATTLGQGAGGNQPQHF; CDR3 DNA: TGTGCCACTACCCTGGGACAGGGGGCGGGTGGCAATCAGCCCCAGCATTTT
V gene: TRBV6-5; clone size: NA; J gene: TRBJ1-5; D gene: NA; CDR3 protein: CASSRTVNSNQPQHF; CDR3 DNA: TGTGCCAGCAGTCGGACAGTTAATAGCAATCAGCCCCAGCATTTT
V gene: TRBV5-1; clone size: once; J gene: TRBJ1-2; D gene: TRBD1; CDR3 protein: CASSLDLPGQGDYGYTF; CDR3 DNA: TGCGCCAGCAGCTTGGATCTTCCGGGACAGGGCGACTATGGCTACACCTTC
V gene: TRBV5-1; clone size: NA; J gene: TRBJ2-7; D gene: TRBD1; CDR3 protein: CASSIGTGGEQYF; CDR3 DNA: TGCGCCAGCAGCATAGGGACAGGTGGCGAGCAGTACTTC
V gene: TRBV21-1; clone size: NA; J gene: TRBJ2-3; D gene: NA; CDR3 protein: CASSSHSGGTQDTQYF; CDR3 DNA: TGTGCCAGCAGCAGCCATAGCGGGGGGACACAAGATACGCAGTATTTT
V gene: TRBV5-1; clone size: NA; J gene: TRBJ2-7; D gene: NA; CDR3 protein: CASSLEAGSSYEQYF; CDR3 DNA: TGCGCCAGCAGCTTGGAGGCAGGTAGCTCCTACGAGCAGTACTTC
V gene: TRBV9; clone size: NA; J gene: TRBJ2-5; D gene: NA; CDR3 protein: CASNRDTQETQYF; CDR3 DNA: TGTGCCAGCAACAGGGACACCCAAGAGACCCAGTACTTC
V gene: TRBV28; clone size: NA; J gene: TRBJ1-1; D gene: NA; CDR3 protein: CASSLTSVNTEAFF; CDR3 DNA: TGTGCCAGCAGTTTAACCAGTGTCAACACTGAAGCTTTCTTT
V gene: TRBV3-1/TRBV3-2; clone size: NA; J gene: TRBJ1-2; D gene: NA; CDR3 protein: CASSRQANGYTF; CDR3 DNA: TGTGCCAGCAGCCGACAGGCCAATGGCTACACCTTC
V gene: TRBV12-3/TRBV12-4; clone size: once; J gene: TRBJ1-3; D gene: TRBD1; CDR3 protein: CASSDRAGNTIYF; CDR3 DNA: TGTGCCAGCAGCGACAGGGCTGGAAACACCATATATTTT
V gene: TRBV27; clone size: NA; J gene: TRBJ2-5; D gene: TRBD2; CDR3 protein: CASRVGSGLAGWETQYF; CDR3 DNA: TGTGCCAGCAGGGTCGGCTCGGGACTAGCGGGTTGGGAGACCCAGTACTTC
V gene: TRBV6-5; clone size: NA; J gene: TRBJ2-2; D gene: TRBD1; CDR3 protein: CASRTGQGNTGELFF; CDR3 DNA: TGTGCCAGCAGGACCGGACAGGGTAACACCGGGGAGCTGTTTTTT
V gene: TRBV5-6; clone size: few; J gene: TRBJ1-3; D gene: NA; CDR3 protein: CASSTRGSGNTIYF; CDR3 DNA: TGTGCCAGCAGCACCCGAGGGTCTGGAAACACCATATATTTT
V gene: TRBV9; clone size: NA; J gene: TRBJ2-1; D gene: NA; CDR3 protein: CASSLANTGGNEQFF; CDR3 DNA: TGTGCCAGCAGTCTAGCTAATACCGGGGGCAATGAGCAGTTCTTC
V gene: TRBV11-2; clone size: once; J gene: TRBJ2-3; D gene: TRBD2; CDR3 protein: CASATERGKTDTQYF; CDR3 DNA: TGTGCCAGCGCCACTGAGCGGGGTAAAACAGATACGCAGTATTTT
V gene: TRBV14; clone size: NA; J gene: TRBJ1-1; D gene: TRBD1; CDR3 protein: CASSRQGENTEAFF; CDR3 DNA: TGTGCCAGCAGCCGACAGGGGGAGAACACTGAAGCTTTCTTT
V gene: TRBV6-5; clone size: NA; J gene: TRBJ1-1; D gene: NA; CDR3 protein: CASRSGAIPEAFF; CDR3 DNA: TGTGCCAGCAGGTCAGGGGCTATACCTGAAGCTTTCTTT
V gene: TRBV10-1; clone size: NA; J gene: TRBJ2-4; D gene: NA; CDR3 protein: CASSTGAKNIQYF; CDR3 DNA: TGCGCCAGCAGCACGGGGGCCAAAAACATTCAGTACTTC
V gene: TRBV3-1/TRBV3-2; clone size: NA; J gene: TRBJ2-7; D gene: TRBD1; CDR3 protein: CASSQGGPGGYEQYF; CDR3 DNA: TGTGCCAGCAGCCAAGGGGGCCCAGGGGGCTACGAGCAGTACTTC
V gene: TRBV29-1; clone size: NA; J gene: TRBJ2-1; D gene: TRBD2; CDR3 protein: CSPMGGGALDEQFF; CDR3 DNA: TGCAGCCCTATGGGCGGGGGGGCTCTGGATGAGCAGTTCTTC
V gene: TRBV10-2; clone size: NA; J gene: TRBJ1-6; D gene: TRBD1; CDR3 protein: CASSETRGPNSPLHF; CDR3 DNA: TGCGCCAGCAGTGAAACGAGGGGGCCGAATTCACCCCTCCACTTT
V gene: TRBV18; clone size: NA; J gene: TRBJ2-1; D gene: TRBD2; CDR3 protein: CASSLASGGTTNEQFF; CDR3 DNA: TGTGCCAGCTCACTCGCTAGCGGGGGGACCACCAATGAGCAGTTCTTC
V gene: TRBV7-2; clone size: NA; J gene: TRBJ2-7; D gene: NA; CDR3 protein: CASSLFTGNLYEQYF; CDR3 DNA: TGTGCCAGCAGCTTATTCACAGGGAATCTCTACGAGCAGTACTTC
V gene: TRBV5-4; clone size: NA; J gene: TRBJ1-4; D gene: NA; CDR3 protein: CASSFSSNEKLFF; CDR3 DNA: TGTGCCAGCAGCTTTAGCTCTAATGAAAAACTGTTTTTT
V gene: TRBV12-3/TRBV12-4; clone size: NA; J gene: TRBJ2-1; D gene: TRBD1; CDR3 protein: CASSYRGQGEQFF; CDR3 DNA: TGTGCCAGCAGCTACAGGGGGCAGGGTGAGCAGTTCTTC
V gene: TRBV9; clone size: NA; J gene: TRBJ2-2; D gene: TRBD2; CDR3 protein: CASSVSGGITGELFF; CDR3 DNA: TGTGCCAGCAGCGTATCGGGGGGAATAACCGGGGAGCTGTTTTTT
V gene: TRBV5-6; clone size: NA; J gene: TRBJ1-2; D gene: NA; CDR3 protein: CASSLDSYGYTF; CDR3 DNA: TGTGCCAGCAGTTTAGACAGCTATGGCTACACCTTC
V gene: TRBV27; clone size: NA; J gene: TRBJ1-5; D gene: TRBD1; CDR3 protein: CASSWGQGLNQPQHF; CDR3 DNA: TGTGCCAGCAGTTGGGGACAGGGCCTCAATCAGCCCCAGCATTTT
V gene: TRBV9; clone size: NA; J gene: TRBJ1-1; D gene: NA; CDR3 protein: CASSVAAGSTEAFF; CDR3 DNA: TGTGCCAGCAGCGTAGCTGCGGGATCCACTGAAGCTTTCTTT